Following are 19 T cell receptor beta chains from one sample sequenced in a study of metastatic and nonmetastatic thyroid tumors. Thyroid surgery was performed in patients who had received no treatment beforehand. TCRdb reanalyzed the PCR reads with MiXCR. The sample yields approximately 20,000 clones, roughly a quarter seen once. Sequencing input: tumor tissue. The receptor source for this set is a female donor with papillary thyroid cancer or a benign thyroid nodule (not recorded which). Some clones in this sample may be carry-over from other donors' samples.

The table lists this clone with a few counts. This sequence joins TRBV6-1 and TRBJ2-1, with a weak D call TRBD1 (6 bases). V lost 5 bases and J 4 bases, leaving 15 bases between the germline ends. The CDR3 spans 15 residues. Germline loops: CDR1 MNHNS, CDR2 SASEGT. The CDR3 here is CASSKEDSRYNEQFF. The CDR3 DNA is TGTGCCAGCAGTAAAGAGGACAGCAGGTACAATGAGCAGTTCTTC.

This clone is categorized as medium-sized. The rearrangement uses TRBV18 and TRBJ2-1; 11 positions agree with TRBD2. J lost 8 bases, V lost 3 bases, and 6 bases had no gene match. Germline CDR1 reads KGHSH; CDR2 reads LQKENI. The CDR3 covers 15 residues. In nucleotides, the CDR3 is TGTGCCAGCTCACCCGCTAGCGGGAGGATTGATGAGCAGTTCTTC. It is translated as CASSPASGRIDEQFF.

There are a few counts of this clone. Given a much more abundant clone one base away, this may be a read error. The V call is TRBV29-1, the J call TRBJ2-1; D not resolved. CDR1 SQVTM and CDR2 ANQGSEA come from the germline V gene. V dropped 3 bases and J dropped 0 bases, with 15 bases sitting between them. The CDR3 sequence is 16 residues long. CDR3 protein: CSVEVLPLSSYNEQFF. The CDR3 bases are TGCAGCGTTGAGGTCCTTCCCCTGAGCTCCTACAATGAGCAGTTCTTC.

This clone was seen ten or more times. The rearrangement joins TRBV5-5 to TRBJ2-5; a weak D match, TRBD2 (5 bases). Germline assignment: CDR1 SGHKS and CDR2 YYEKEE (reference sequence). The V end was cut by 0 bases, the J end by 4 bases, with 13 bases between. The CDR3 runs to 15 residues. This chain's CDR3 is CASSLGGSTGETQYF. The CDR3 DNA reads as TGTGCCAGCAGCTTGGGAGGGAGTACCGGAGAGACCCAGTACTTC.

The sample holds many counts of this clone. The chain combines TRBV2 with TRBJ1-4; 8 bases map to TRBD1. The germline V gene encodes CDR1 SNHLY and CDR2 FYNNEI. This CDR3 spans 15 amino acids. V was clipped by 11 bases and J by 0 bases; unmatched bases: 8. The CDR3 here is CACEDRETTNEKLFF. The CDR3 coding sequence is TGTGCCTGCGAGGACAGGGAGACAACTAATGAAAAACTGTTTTTT.

The genes are TRBV3-1 and TRBJ1-1; D not certain. This CDR3 contains 14 residues. CDR1 and CDR2 from the germline V gene are LGHDT and YNNKEL (reference sequence). Between the trimmed V and J ends, which lost 5 bases and 1 base, there was a span of 11 bases. This chain's CDR3 is CASSSDTANTEAFF. The CDR3 DNA sequence: TGTGCCAGCAGCTCGGATACAGCGAACACTGAAGCTTTCTTT.

J is TRBJ2-1 and V is TRBV12-3 or TRBV12-4; TRBD2 matches 14 bases. V was clipped by 1 base and J by 9 bases; unmatched bases: 5. The CDR3 runs to 16 residues. The DNA of the CDR3 is TGTGCCAGCAGTTTAGTGGCGACTAGCGGGAGGGGTGAGCAGTTCTTC. This gives the protein CASSLVATSGRGEQFF.

This clone ranks as medium-sized. CDR3 DNA: TGTGCCAGCAGTTTACTCCTAGCGGGCTCCTACGAGCAGTACTTC. This gives the protein CASSLLLAGSYEQYF. The chain joins TRBV12-3 or TRBV12-4 to TRBJ2-7, with 8 bases aligning to TRBD2. There are 15 residues in the CDR3. J gave up 0 bases and V 2 bases, and 3 bases lay outside the gene matches.

The genes are TRBV11-3 and TRBJ1-3; D is uncertain. Trimming removed 2 bases at V and 4 bases at J, with 6 bases between. There are 13 residues in the CDR3. The germline V gene encodes CDR1 SGHNT and CDR2 YENEEA. CDR3 in amino acids: CASSLNAGNTIYF. In DNA, the CDR3 is TGTGCCAGCAGCTTAAACGCCGGAAACACCATATATTTT.

This clone was counted a few times. V gene TRBV24-1 combines with J gene TRBJ2-5; the match to TRBD2 covers 10 bases. The CDR3 length is 16 residues. The V gene end was trimmed by 9 bases and the J gene end by 1 base; junction bases not matched to a gene: 10. Germline V gene sequence: CDR1 KGHDR, CDR2 SFDVKD. The CDR3 sequence: CATQRGGLGPQETQYF. Written as DNA, the CDR3 is TGTGCCACCCAGCGGGGGGGCCTGGGCCCCCAAGAGACCCAGTACTTC.

This clone has ten or more counts. The V gene is TRBV7-9, the J gene TRBJ2-1; 12 nucleotides line up with TRBD2. The V segment lost 5 bases and the J segment 5 bases; nucleotides outside the gene matches: 7. The CDR3 loop spans 16 amino acids. CDR1 and CDR2 (germline): SEHNR, FQNEAQ (reference sequence). The CDR3 reads CASSLASGRAHNEQFF. CDR3 in DNA: TGTGCCAGCAGCCTGGCTAGCGGGAGGGCCCACAATGAGCAGTTCTTC.

V is TRBV4-1 and J is TRBJ2-7; 11 bases align to TRBD1. From germline, CDR1 is MGHRA and CDR2 YSYEKL. This CDR3 is 16 amino acids long. After removal of 1 base from V and 5 bases from J, the junction contained 7 bases not matched to a gene. The CDR3 protein is CASSQVGQGARNEQYF. For the CDR3, the DNA is TGCGCCAGCAGCCAAGTCGGACAGGGGGCGAGGAACGAGCAGTACTTC.

The genes are TRBV29-1 and TRBJ2-3; D could derive from TRBD1 or TRBD2 (5 bases each). Germline V gene sequence: CDR1 SQVTM, CDR2 ANQGSEA. The CDR3 contains 15 residues. Trimming removed 5 bases from V and 1 base from J, with 16 bases in between. The CDR3 DNA sequence: TGCAGCGTTTTTATAGAGGGGCCCGGCACAGATACGCAGTATTTT. It translates to CSVFIEGPGTDTQYF.

The chain is built from TRBV7-8 and TRBJ1-2; D is ambiguous. The CDR3 contains 14 residues. Per the germline V gene, CDR1 is SGHVS and CDR2 is FQNEAQ. With 1 base removed from V and 2 bases from J, the gap between germline ends came to 8 bases. The chain's CDR3 is CASSLDPRNYGYTF. Written as DNA, the CDR3 is TGTGCCAGCAGCTTAGATCCGAGAAACTATGGCTACACCTTC.

By sample share, this clone is medium-sized. This rearrangement joins TRBV12-3 or TRBV12-4 to TRBJ1-1; D possibly corresponds to TRBD1 (5 bases). CDR3 length equals 15 residues. The V end was cut by 6 bases, the J end by 5 bases, with 19 bases between. For the CDR3, the DNA is TGTGCCAGCAGGTCGCTCTCTCAGGGATTTACTGAAGCTTTCTTT. This codes for CASRSLSQGFTEAFF.

The genes are TRBV30 and TRBJ2-1, with D perhaps TRBD2 (6 bases). The CDR3 totals 15 residues. Trimming cost V 4 bases and J 0 bases, with 13 bases left between them. In germline, CDR1 is GTSNPN, CDR2 SVGIG (reference sequence). The CDR3 loop reads CAWMGGGSSYNEQFF. Here the CDR3 DNA reads TGTGCCTGGATGGGTGGGGGGAGCTCCTACAATGAGCAGTTCTTC.

This clone was counted at least ten times. This rearrangement joins TRBV5-5 to TRBJ2-7, with TRBD2 matching over 9 bases. This CDR3 region has 16 residues. Germline lookup yields CDR1 SGHKS and CDR2 YYEKEE (reference sequence). Unmatched junction bases numbered 4, after V lost 0 bases and J lost 0 bases. Here the CDR3 reads CASSLEGGRASYEQYF. As DNA, the CDR3 is TGTGCCAGCAGCTTGGAGGGCGGGAGGGCCTCCTACGAGCAGTACTTC.

The chain employs TRBV3-1 and TRBJ1-4, with a weak D call TRBD1 (5 bases). The CDR3 totals 15 residues. V was cut by 4 bases and J by 6 bases, with 15 bases left in between. The germline V gene encodes CDR1 LGHDT and CDR2 YNNKEL (reference sequence). Here the CDR3 DNA reads TGTGCCAGCAGCCTCCTCGGGGGAGGCGATGAAAAACTGTTTTTT. Encoded protein: CASSLLGGGDEKLFF.

This clone was counted a few times. The rearrangement joins TRBV6-2 or TRBV6-3 to TRBJ2-3; perhaps TRBD1 as D (6 bases). V was pared by 10 bases and J by 3 bases, with 14 bases between. This CDR3 is built from 13 residues. Germline V gives CDR1 MNHEY, CDR2 SVGEGT. The CDR3 DNA reads TGTGCCAACCCGGGACAAAAGACAGATACGCAGTATTTT. Protein sequence: CANPGQKTDTQYF.